The next 22 T cell receptor beta chains were all read from a single sample in a study of molecular identifiers for immune sequencing clone quantification. TCRdb fed the PCR reads into MiXCR, producing one record per CDR3 protein. The data contain 350,000 or so distinct CDR3 sequences, 20% to 25% of them singletons. Sequenced sample: naive CD8+ T cells from blood, with Jurkat cell RNA spiked in. This sample's subset: FACS-sorted CD8+CD4-CCR7+CD45RA+ naive T cells. The source of these receptors is a human donor in good health. Some libraries in this study had Jurkat cell RNA spiked in.

A note on this clonotype: This clone may be a read error of a much larger clone one base away. The rearrangement joins TRBV14 to TRBJ2-1; TRBD1 matches at 7 bases. The CDR3 spans 14 residues. CDR1 is SGHDN, CDR2 FVKESK, per germline. DNA for the CDR3: TGTGACAGCAGCCACCCGACAGGGTCGGATGAGCAGTTCTTC. As protein: CDSSHPTGSDEQFF.

A few counts support this clonotype. The rearrangement uses TRBV4-1 and TRBJ1-2; TRBD1 agrees at 7 bases. Germline V lookup: CDR1 MGHRA, CDR2 YSYEKL. There are 16 residues in the CDR3. Trimming at V came to 0 bases and at J to 2 bases, leaving 6 bases not matched to a gene. The CDR3 protein is CASSQDTGVPNYGYTF. CDR3 bases: TGCGCCAGCAGCCAAGACACAGGGGTCCCGAACTATGGCTACACCTTC.

This clonotype appeared a few times. The chain employs TRBV10-1 and TRBJ2-3, with 9 bases fitting TRBD1. Germline V gene data show CDR1 as WNHNN and CDR2 as SYGVQD (reference sequence). The J segment lost 4 bases and the V segment lost 5 bases, leaving 7 bases of the junction unmatched. The CDR3 extends over 15 amino acids. CDR3 in amino acids: CASSTGQGNSDTQYF. CDR3 DNA sequence: TGCGCCAGCAGTACGGGACAGGGAAATTCAGATACGCAGTATTTT.

This clonotype was observed many times. The chain combines TRBV29-1 with TRBJ2-7, with TRBD1 matching 7 bases. Germline assignment: CDR1 SQVTM and CDR2 ANQGSEA. The CDR3 spans 13 residues. The V gene end was trimmed by 4 bases and the J gene end by 1 base; junction bases not matched to a gene: 4. The CDR3 sequence: CSVVPGGSYEQYF. DNA for the CDR3: TGCAGCGTTGTGCCAGGGGGTTCCTACGAGCAGTACTTC.

A single count supports this clonotype. The CDR3 does not close with the conserved phenylalanine or tryptophan, likely indicating a read error. The chain combines TRBV29-1 with TRBJ2-7; 11 nucleotides match TRBD2. This CDR3 contains 16 residues. V shed 6 bases and J 3 bases; nucleotides not matched to a gene: 13. From germline, CDR1 is SQVTM and CDR2 ANQGSEA. CDR3 bases: TGCAGCGTAGGCAGGAAAACTAGCGGGGGTATCTACGAGCAGTACTCC. Protein: CSVGRKTSGGIYEQYS.

This clonotype has only one observation. With a much larger clone just one base away, this may be a read error. The chain links TRBV29-1 to TRBJ2-3, with 8 bases lining up with TRBD1. CDR3 length equals 14 residues. The germline V gene has CDR1 SQVTM and CDR2 ANQGSEA. Trimming removed 4 bases from V and 3 bases from J; junction bases left unmatched: 6. In nucleotides, the CDR3 is TGCAGCGTTGCTAGACAGGGGACTACAGATACGCAGTATTTT. This gives the protein CSVARQGTTDTQYF.

This clonotype has at least ten counts. The rearrangement links TRBV3-1 to TRBJ2-7; no reliable D call. CDR1 is LGHDT, CDR2 YNNKEL, per germline (reference sequence). The CDR3 is 14 residues long. The V and J ends lost 0 bases and 3 bases respectively, with 9 bases between them. CDR3 amino acids: CASSQDPKNYEQYF. CDR3 DNA: TGTGCCAGCAGCCAAGACCCGAAGAACTACGAGCAGTACTTC.

Regarding this clonotype: Since a much larger clone is just one base distant, this may be a read error. The CDR3 here is CASSSQGSTEAFF. CDR3 nucleotide sequence: TGTGCCAGCAGCTCACAGGGGAGCACTGAAGCTTTCTTT. The rearrangement uses TRBV7-3 and TRBJ1-1, with TRBD1 identical over 7 bases. CDR3 length: 13 residues. Germline values: CDR1 SGHTA, CDR2 FQGTGA. V trimming: 4 bases; J trimming: 4 bases; junction bases outside the gene matches: 3.

This clonotype was recorded many times. The chain carries TRBV19 and TRBJ1-1; weak D call: TRBD1 (5 bases). The CDR3 loop spans 15 amino acids. Germline lookup yields CDR1 LNHDA and CDR2 SQIVND (reference sequence). With 1 base removed from V and 1 base from J, the gap between germline ends came to 10 bases. This CDR3 reads CASSIASRANTEAFF. In DNA form, the CDR3 reads TGTGCCAGTAGTATAGCGAGCAGGGCGAACACTGAAGCTTTCTTT.

The table lists this clonotype with many counts. The chain has TRBV7-6 and TRBJ2-2, with TRBD2 matching 9 bases. CDR1 and CDR2 from the germline V gene are SGHVS and FNYEAQ. Germline trimming cut 3 bases from V and 5 bases from J; bases unmatched to any gene: 7. The CDR3 is 16 residues long. The CDR3 nucleotides are TGTGCCAGCAGCTTTCTCGCTAGCGGGGAAACCGGGGAGCTGTTTTTT. Its translation: CASSFLASGETGELFF.

This clonotype has ten or more counts. The CDR3 DNA is TGCAGTGCAGCGGGACAGAACACCGGGGAGCTGTTTTTT. It yields the protein CSAAGQNTGELFF. The chain uses TRBV20-1 and TRBJ2-2, with D perhaps matching TRBD2 (7 bases). Germline CDR1 and CDR2: DFQATT and SNEGSKA (reference sequence). This CDR3 is 13 amino acids long. The V end was cut by 6 bases, the J end by 1 base, with 9 bases between.

This clonotype has a count of ten or more. The chain joins TRBV12-3 or TRBV12-4 to TRBJ2-1, with D possibly being TRBD2 (6 bases). This CDR3 comprises 14 residues. The V end lost 7 bases, the J end lost 7 bases, and 17 bases lay between the germline ends. CDR3: CASTLTGVGNEQFF. As DNA, the CDR3 is TGTGCCAGCACCCTGACGGGGGTTGGGAATGAGCAGTTCTTC.

This clonotype was seen many times. The rearrangement uses TRBV9 and TRBJ2-7; D is possibly TRBD2 (6 bases). This CDR3 is built from 14 residues. The ends were cut back, 0 bases at V and 7 bases at J, with 14 bases in the middle. Germline CDR1 reads SGDLS; CDR2 reads YYNGEE. CDR3 region: CASSVGGGTVEQYF. As DNA, the CDR3 is TGTGCCAGCAGCGTAGGGGGCGGGACTGTGGAGCAGTACTTC.

The rearrangement links TRBV6-2 or TRBV6-3 to TRBJ1-1; the match to TRBD1 covers 9 bases. Germline-derived CDR1 and CDR2 are MNHEY and SVGEGT. V shed 5 bases and J 3 bases; nucleotides not matched to a gene: 7. The CDR3 is 15 residues long. In DNA form, the CDR3 reads TGTGCCAGCAGTCCCTGGGACAGGGTGGACACTGAAGCTTTCTTT. The encoded protein is CASSPWDRVDTEAFF.

This clonotype has a count of ten or more. The chain uses TRBV7-2 and TRBJ2-3; 12 bases agree with TRBD2. The CDR3 length is 18 residues. Germline assignment: CDR1 SGHTA and CDR2 FQGNSA. The ends lost 3 bases at V and 4 bases at J; junction bases unmatched: 11. The CDR3 DNA follows: TGTGCCAGCAGCTTGTACGTCCTAGCGGGAGGGCCCCCAGATACGCAGTATTTT. Amino acid sequence: CASSLYVLAGGPPDTQYF.

Only a few counts were recorded for this clonotype. Just one base apart from a much larger clone, this may be a read error. The chain uses TRBV5-4 and TRBJ1-1, with a tentative D call TRBD1 (6 bases). The CDR3 has 13 residues. In germline, CDR1 is SGHNT, CDR2 YYREEE (reference sequence). CDR3 in DNA: TGTGTCAGCAGCTTGGGGGCAGGCCCTGAAGCTTTCTTT. Amino acid sequence: CVSSLGAGPEAFF.

This clonotype was counted many times. V gene TRBV7-9 combines with J gene TRBJ2-2; D is unclear. The CDR3 loop spans 13 amino acids. CDR1 is SEHNR and CDR2 is FQNEAQ in the germline V gene (reference sequence). V dropped 0 bases and J dropped 6 bases, with 5 bases sitting between them. The CDR3 coding sequence is TGTGCCAGCAGCTTAGCTGTCTCCGGGGAGCTGTTTTTT. Translated, it gives CASSLAVSGELFF.

This chain links TRBV7-9 with TRBJ2-4, with D perhaps matching TRBD2 (6 bases). With 5 bases removed from V and 2 bases from J, the gap between germline ends came to 13 bases. This CDR3 spans 15 amino acids. Per the germline V gene, CDR1 is SEHNR and CDR2 is FQNEAQ (reference sequence). In DNA, the CDR3 is TGTGCCAGCAGCCCCAGCGCGGGGTCCAAAAACATTCAGTACTTC. As protein: CASSPSAGSKNIQYF.

The chain couples TRBV25-1 to TRBJ2-7, with D possibly matching TRBD2 (5 bases). V was clipped by 1 base and J by 1 base, with 11 bases between them. Germline V gene data show CDR1 as MGHDK and CDR2 as SYGVNS. The CDR3 is made up of 15 amino acids. The chain's CDR3 is CASSELREKSYEQYF. DNA of the CDR3: TGTGCCAGCAGTGAATTAAGGGAGAAATCCTACGAGCAGTACTTC.

Comments on this clonotype: A much larger clone lies a single base off, so this may be a read error. The chain recombines TRBV4-3 with TRBJ2-3, with D possibly matching TRBD1 (5 bases). CDR1 is LGHNA, CDR2 YSLEER, per germline. There are 16 residues in the CDR3. The CDR3 protein is CASGQGVLRGTDTQYF. The DNA for the CDR3 is TGCGCCAGCGGCCAAGGGGTCCTCCGGGGCACAGATACGCAGTATTTT.

This clonotype has a handful of counts. The rearrangement joins TRBV27 to TRBJ1-5; a weak D match, TRBD1 (5 bases). There are 15 residues in the CDR3. Germline loops: CDR1 MNHEY, CDR2 SMNVEV (reference sequence). Trimming cost V 3 bases and J 3 bases, with 12 bases left between them. The CDR3 here is CASSLGRLNNQPQHF. The CDR3 coding sequence is TGTGCCAGCAGTTTGGGGCGGTTGAACAATCAGCCCCAGCATTTT.

This clonotype was picked up many times. The rearrangement joins TRBV7-3 to TRBJ2-1; 15 bases align to TRBD2. The CDR3 spans 19 residues. The V and J ends lost 2 bases and 1 base, in that order; junction bases with no gene match: 6. CDR1 and CDR2 from the germline V gene are SGHTA and FQGTGA. In nucleotides, the CDR3 is TGTGCCAGCAGCTTAGTTGGACTAGCGGGAGGGATGTCCTACAATGAGCAGTTCTTC. This sequence encodes CASSLVGLAGGMSYNEQFF.